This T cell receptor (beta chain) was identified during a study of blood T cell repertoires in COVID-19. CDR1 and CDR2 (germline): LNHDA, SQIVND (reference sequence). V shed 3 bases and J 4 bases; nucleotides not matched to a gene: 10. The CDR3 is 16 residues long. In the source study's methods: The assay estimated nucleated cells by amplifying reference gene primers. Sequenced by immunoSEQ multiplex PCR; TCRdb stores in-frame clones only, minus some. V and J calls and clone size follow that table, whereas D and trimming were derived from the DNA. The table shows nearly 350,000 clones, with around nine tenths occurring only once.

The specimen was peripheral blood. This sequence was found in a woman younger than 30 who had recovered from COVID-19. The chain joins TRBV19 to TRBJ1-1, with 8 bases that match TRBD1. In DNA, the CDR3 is TGTGCCAGTAGTATTACAGGGGGTGCGGCGGGCACTGAAGCTTTCTTT. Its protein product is CASSITGGAAGTEAFF.